There are a few counts of the clone carrying this T cell receptor (beta chain). This sample was included in a study of shared T cell receptors in the human thymus. Sequencing used immunoSEQ multiplex PCR; TCRdb keeps in-frame clones, though not all of them. The repertoire holds roughly 700,000 clones, with around nine tenths as singletons. Germline CDR1 and CDR2: ENHRY and SYGVKD. The CDR3 is made up of 16 amino acids. After removal of 6 bases from V and 6 bases from J, the junction contained 14 bases not matched to a gene. This same sample was also taken into another study, of human thymus T cells. That investigation notes: Resections were taken during corrective heart surgery, and the thymus tissue came from these. Use of V and J genes seemed skewed within the thymic and blood repertoires.

This clonotype was sampled from a boy in the first two years of life with a congenital heart defect. The sequenced material came from thymocytes. The gene calls are TRBV10-3 and TRBJ2-7, with TRBD1 matching 10 bases. The CDR3 protein is CAISFLPGQGSCEQYF. CDR3 bases: TGTGCCATCAGCTTCCTACCGGGACAGGGGTCGTGCGAGCAGTACTTC.